This is a list of T cell receptor beta chains from one sample in a study of blood T cell repertoires in COVID-19. Clones were sequenced by immunoSEQ multiplex PCR, and TCRdb holds only the in-frame ones, with some missing. The data contain roughly 120,000 clones, roughly nine tenths of them singletons. Sequences were obtained from peripheral blood. All receptors come from a man between 65 and 85 years old with active or convalescent COVID-19. Both conserved end residues are part of each CDR3. The order of the fields is D gene, clone size, J gene, V gene, CDR3 protein, CDR3 DNA. A D gene is named only where the DNA matches it firmly. Clone size is stated in some rows and not others, as once, few, many or a class when expanded.

TRBD2 | - | TRBJ2-1 | TRBV3-1/TRBV3-2 | CASSQGAGLANEQFF | TGTGCCAGCAGCCAGGGTGCGGGACTAGCAAATGAGCAGTTCTTC
- | - | TRBJ2-5 | TRBV20-1 | CSAGMSETQYF | TGCAGTGCTGGCATGTCAGAGACCCAGTACTTC
TRBD1 | - | TRBJ1-5 | TRBV19 | CASSIETGTSNQPQHF | TGTGCCAGTAGTATAGAGACAGGGACTAGCAATCAGCCCCAGCATTTT
- | - | TRBJ2-3 | TRBV18 | CASSPREGTDTQYF | TGTGCCAGCTCCCCGCGTGAGGGCACAGATACGCAGTATTTT
- | - | TRBJ1-1 | TRBV2 | CASRRDWTLEAFF | TGTGCCAGCAGGAGGGACTGGACCCTTGAAGCTTTCTTT
TRBD1 | - | TRBJ2-2 | TRBV6-6 | CASSLPGGTNTGELFF | TGTGCCAGCAGTTTACCAGGGGGCACGAACACCGGGGAGCTGTTTTTT
TRBD2 | once | TRBJ2-1 | TRBV6-4 | CASSEGLPYYNEQFF | TGTGCCAGCAGTGAGGGACTACCTTACTACAATGAGCAGTTCTTC
- | - | TRBJ1-5 | TRBV7-9 | CASSFQGINQPQHF | TGTGCCAGCAGCTTCCAGGGTATCAATCAGCCCCAGCATTTT
- | - | TRBJ2-5 | TRBV7-9 | CASSTGLETQYF | TGTGCCAGCAGCACAGGGTTGGAGACCCAGTACTTC
- | - | TRBJ1-5 | TRBV19 | CASSIGQDGQPQHF | TGTGCCAGTAGTATAGGGCAGGATGGTCAGCCCCAGCATTTT
TRBD1 | - | TRBJ2-7 | TRBV25-1 | CASRGQALYEQYF | TGTGCCAGCAGGGGACAGGCTTTATACGAGCAGTACTTC
TRBD1 | once | TRBJ1-5 | TRBV6-6 | CASSYSDRGRQPQHF | TGTGCCAGCAGTTATTCGGACAGGGGGCGACAGCCCCAGCATTTT
- | - | TRBJ2-7 | TRBV28 | CASSPPVRGYEQYF | TGTGCCAGCAGTCCCCCCGTGAGGGGGTACGAGCAGTACTTC
- | - | TRBJ1-1 | TRBV5-6 | CASSLAPGQNTEAFF | TGTGCCAGCAGCTTGGCACCGGGACAGAACACTGAAGCTTTCTTT
- | - | TRBJ2-1 | TRBV2 | CASSDEGDSSYNEQFF | TGTGCCAGCAGTGACGAGGGGGATAGCTCCTACAATGAGCAGTTCTTC
TRBD2 | - | TRBJ2-3 | TRBV5-8 | CASRGLLTDTQYF | TGTGCCAGCAGGGGACTACTCACAGATACGCAGTATTTT
- | - | TRBJ1-2 | TRBV24-1 | CATSDLEAAYGYTF | TGTGCCACCAGTGATTTGGAGGCAGCCTATGGCTACACCTTC
TRBD1 | few | TRBJ1-6 | TRBV27 | CASSSPGQGSSPLHF | TGTGCCAGCAGTTCCCCGGGACAGGGGTCTTCACCCCTCCACTTT
TRBD1 | - | TRBJ1-5 | TRBV19 | CASSITGANQPQHF | TGTGCCAGTAGTATAACAGGGGCCAATCAGCCCCAGCATTTT
- | - | TRBJ1-2 | TRBV9 | CASSGPTEGYTF | TGTGCCAGCAGCGGCCCGACGGAGGGCTACACCTTC
- | once | TRBJ2-3 | TRBV12-3/TRBV12-4 | CASAWEGTDTQYF | TGTGCCAGCGCATGGGAGGGCACAGATACGCAGTATTTT
TRBD1 | - | TRBJ1-5 | TRBV6-2/TRBV6-3 | CASSRQGYQPQHF | TGTGCCAGCAGCCGACAGGGTTATCAGCCCCAGCATTTT
- | - | TRBJ2-5 | TRBV4-1 | CASSPLTGRQETQYF | TGCGCCAGCAGCCCCTTGACAGGGAGGCAAGAGACCCAGTACTTC